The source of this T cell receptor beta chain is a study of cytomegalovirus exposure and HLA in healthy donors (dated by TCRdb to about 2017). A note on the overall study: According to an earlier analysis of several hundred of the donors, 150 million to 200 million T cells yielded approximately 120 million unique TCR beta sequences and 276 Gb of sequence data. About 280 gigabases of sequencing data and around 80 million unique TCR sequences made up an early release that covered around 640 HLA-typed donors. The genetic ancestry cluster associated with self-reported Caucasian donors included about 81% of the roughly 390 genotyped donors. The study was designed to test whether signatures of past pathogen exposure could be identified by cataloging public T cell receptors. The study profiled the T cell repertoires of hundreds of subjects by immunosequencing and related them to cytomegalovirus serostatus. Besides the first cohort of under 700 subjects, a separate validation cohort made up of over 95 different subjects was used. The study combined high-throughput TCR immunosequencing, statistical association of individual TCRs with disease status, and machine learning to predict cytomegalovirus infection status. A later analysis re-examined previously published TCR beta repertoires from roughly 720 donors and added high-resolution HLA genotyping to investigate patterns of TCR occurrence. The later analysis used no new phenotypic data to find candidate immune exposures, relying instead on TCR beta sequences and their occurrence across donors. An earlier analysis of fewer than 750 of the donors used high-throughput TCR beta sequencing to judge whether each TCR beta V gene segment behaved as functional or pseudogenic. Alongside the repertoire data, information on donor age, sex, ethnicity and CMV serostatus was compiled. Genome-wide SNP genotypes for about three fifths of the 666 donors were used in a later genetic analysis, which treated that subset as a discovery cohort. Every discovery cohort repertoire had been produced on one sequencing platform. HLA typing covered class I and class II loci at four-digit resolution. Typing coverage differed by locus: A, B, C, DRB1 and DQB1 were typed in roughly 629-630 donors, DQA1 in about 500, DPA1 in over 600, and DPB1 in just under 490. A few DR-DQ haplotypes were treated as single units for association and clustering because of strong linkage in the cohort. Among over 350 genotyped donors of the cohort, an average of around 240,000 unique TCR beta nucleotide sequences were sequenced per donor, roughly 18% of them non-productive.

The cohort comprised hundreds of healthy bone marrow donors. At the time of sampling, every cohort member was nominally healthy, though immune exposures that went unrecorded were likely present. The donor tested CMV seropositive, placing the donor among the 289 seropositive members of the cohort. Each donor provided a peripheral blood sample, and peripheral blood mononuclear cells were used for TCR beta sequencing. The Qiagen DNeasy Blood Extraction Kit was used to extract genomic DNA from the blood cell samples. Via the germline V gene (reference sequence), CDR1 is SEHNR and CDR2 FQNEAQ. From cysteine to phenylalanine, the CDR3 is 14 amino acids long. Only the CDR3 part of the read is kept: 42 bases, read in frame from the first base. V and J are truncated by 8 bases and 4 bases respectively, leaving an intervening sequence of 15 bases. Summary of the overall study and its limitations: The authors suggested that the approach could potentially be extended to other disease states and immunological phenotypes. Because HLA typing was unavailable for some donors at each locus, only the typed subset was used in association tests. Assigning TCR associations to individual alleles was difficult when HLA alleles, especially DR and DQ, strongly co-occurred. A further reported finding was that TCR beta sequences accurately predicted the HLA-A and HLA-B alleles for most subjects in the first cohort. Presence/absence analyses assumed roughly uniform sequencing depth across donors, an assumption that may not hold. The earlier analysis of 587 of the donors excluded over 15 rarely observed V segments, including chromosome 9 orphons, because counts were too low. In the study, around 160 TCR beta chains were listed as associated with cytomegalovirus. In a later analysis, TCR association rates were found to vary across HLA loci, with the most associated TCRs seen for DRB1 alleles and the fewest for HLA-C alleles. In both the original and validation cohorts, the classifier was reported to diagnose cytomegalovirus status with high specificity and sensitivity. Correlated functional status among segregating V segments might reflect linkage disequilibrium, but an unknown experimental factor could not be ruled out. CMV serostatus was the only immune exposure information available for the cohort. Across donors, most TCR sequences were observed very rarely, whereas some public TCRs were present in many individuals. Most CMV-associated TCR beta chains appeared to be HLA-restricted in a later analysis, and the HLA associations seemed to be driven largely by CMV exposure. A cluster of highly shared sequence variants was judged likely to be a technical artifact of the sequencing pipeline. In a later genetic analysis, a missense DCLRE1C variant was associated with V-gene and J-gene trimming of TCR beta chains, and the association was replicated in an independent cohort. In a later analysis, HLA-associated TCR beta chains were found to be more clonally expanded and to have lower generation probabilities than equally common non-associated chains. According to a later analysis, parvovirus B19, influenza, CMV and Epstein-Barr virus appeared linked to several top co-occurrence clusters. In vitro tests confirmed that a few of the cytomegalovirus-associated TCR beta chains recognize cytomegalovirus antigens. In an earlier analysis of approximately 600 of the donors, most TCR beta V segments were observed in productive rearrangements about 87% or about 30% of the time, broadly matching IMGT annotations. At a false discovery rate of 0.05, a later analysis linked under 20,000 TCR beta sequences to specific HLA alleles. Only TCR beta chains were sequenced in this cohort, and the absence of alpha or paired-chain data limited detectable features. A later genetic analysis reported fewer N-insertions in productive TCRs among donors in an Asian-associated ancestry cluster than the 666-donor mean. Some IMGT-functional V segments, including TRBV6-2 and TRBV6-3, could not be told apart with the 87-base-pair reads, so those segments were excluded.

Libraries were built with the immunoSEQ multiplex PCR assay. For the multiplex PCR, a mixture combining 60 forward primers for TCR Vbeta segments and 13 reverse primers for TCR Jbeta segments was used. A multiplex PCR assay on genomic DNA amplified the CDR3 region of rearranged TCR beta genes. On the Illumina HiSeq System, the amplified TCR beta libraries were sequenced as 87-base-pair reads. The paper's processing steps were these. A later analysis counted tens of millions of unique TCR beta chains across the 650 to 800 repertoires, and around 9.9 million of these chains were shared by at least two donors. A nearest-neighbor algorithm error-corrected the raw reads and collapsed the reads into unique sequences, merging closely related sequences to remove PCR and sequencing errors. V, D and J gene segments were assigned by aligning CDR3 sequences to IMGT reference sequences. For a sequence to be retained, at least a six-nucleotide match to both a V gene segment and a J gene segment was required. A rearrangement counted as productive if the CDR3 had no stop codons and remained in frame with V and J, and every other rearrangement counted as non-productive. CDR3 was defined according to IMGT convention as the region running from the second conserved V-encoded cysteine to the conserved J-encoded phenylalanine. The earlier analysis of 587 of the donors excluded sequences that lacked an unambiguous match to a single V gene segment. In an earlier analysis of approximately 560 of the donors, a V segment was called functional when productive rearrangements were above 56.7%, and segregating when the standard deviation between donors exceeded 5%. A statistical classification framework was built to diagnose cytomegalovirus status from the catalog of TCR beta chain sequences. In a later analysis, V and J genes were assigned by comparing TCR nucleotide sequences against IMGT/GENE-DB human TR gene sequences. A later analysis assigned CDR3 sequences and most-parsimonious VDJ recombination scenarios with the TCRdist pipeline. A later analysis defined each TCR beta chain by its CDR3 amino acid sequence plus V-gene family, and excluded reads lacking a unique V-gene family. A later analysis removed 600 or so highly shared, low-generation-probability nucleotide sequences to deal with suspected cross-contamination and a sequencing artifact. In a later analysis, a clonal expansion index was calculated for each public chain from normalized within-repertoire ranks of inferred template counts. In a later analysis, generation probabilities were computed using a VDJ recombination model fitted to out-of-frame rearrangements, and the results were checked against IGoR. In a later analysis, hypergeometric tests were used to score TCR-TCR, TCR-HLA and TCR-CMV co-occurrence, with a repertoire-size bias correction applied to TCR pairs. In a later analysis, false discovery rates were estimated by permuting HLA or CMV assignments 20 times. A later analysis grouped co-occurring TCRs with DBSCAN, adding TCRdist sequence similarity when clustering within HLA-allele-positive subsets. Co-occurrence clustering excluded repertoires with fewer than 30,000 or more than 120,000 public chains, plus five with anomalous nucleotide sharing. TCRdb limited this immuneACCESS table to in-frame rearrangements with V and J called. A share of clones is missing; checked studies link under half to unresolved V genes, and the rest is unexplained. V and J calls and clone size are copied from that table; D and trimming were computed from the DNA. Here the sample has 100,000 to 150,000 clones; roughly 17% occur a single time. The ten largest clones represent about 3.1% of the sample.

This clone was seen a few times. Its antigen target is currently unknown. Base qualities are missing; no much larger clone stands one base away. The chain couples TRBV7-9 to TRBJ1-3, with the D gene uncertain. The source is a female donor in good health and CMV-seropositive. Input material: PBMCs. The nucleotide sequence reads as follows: TGTGCCAGCGGCATCGGAGGGTCGGGAAACACCATATATTTT. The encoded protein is CASGIGGSGNTIYF.